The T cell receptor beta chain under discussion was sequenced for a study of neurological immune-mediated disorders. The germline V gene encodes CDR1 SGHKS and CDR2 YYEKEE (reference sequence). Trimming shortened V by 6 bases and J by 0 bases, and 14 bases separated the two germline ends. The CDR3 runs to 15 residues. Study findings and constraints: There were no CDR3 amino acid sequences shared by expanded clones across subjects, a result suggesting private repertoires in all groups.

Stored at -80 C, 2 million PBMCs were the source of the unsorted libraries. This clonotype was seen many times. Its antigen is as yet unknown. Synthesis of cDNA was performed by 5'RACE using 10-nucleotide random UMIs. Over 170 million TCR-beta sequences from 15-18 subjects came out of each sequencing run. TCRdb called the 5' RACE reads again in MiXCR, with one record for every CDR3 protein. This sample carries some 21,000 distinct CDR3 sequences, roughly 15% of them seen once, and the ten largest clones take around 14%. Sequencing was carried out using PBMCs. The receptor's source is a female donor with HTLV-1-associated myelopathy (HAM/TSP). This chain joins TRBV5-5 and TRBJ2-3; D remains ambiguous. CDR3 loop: CASTYSASSTDTQYF. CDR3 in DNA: TGTGCCAGCACCTACAGTGCCTCTAGCACAGATACGCAGTATTTT.